Here is one TCR beta chain with its context. In the original processing: The assay estimated nucleated cells by amplifying reference gene primers. Using immunoSEQ multiplex PCR, the repertoire was profiled, and TCRdb retains in-frame clones only, with some absent. V and J calls and clone size follow that table, whereas D and trimming were derived from the DNA. The data hold tens of thousands of clones, with around nine tenths observed a single time. The V end was cut by 3 bases, the J end by 2 bases, with 10 bases between. This CDR3 region has 13 residues. CDR1 and CDR2 (germline): SQVTM, ANQGSEA. The sample is drawn from a study of blood T cell repertoires in COVID-19. The wider study: T cells, B-cell-depleted T cells, or PBMCs provided the cDNA or gDNA that served as material.

The specimen was peripheral blood. This rearrangement joins TRBV29-1 to TRBJ1-2, with unresolved D. The sequence was obtained from a man between 65 and 79 years old with active or convalescent COVID-19. CDR3 nucleotide sequence: TGCAGCGTTGAGAGAGCGGAGAACTATGGCTACACCTTC. Translating gives CSVERAENYGYTF.